The clone carrying this T cell receptor (beta chain) has more than one count but fewer than ten. Its target is unknown. Reverse transcription of all isolated RNA meant that expressed TCRB transcripts were sequenced. Produced via immunoSEQ multiplex PCR; TCRdb's table is partial and in-frame only. The table has 500,000 to 650,000 clones, roughly an eighth seen once. The V gene's germline CDR1 is MDHEN and CDR2 SYDVKM. The V and J ends lost 8 bases and 15 bases, in that order; junction bases with no gene match: 10. The CDR3 spans 12 residues. The data were obtained in a study of beta chain features in type 1 diabetes. Study at large: Patients shared similar age, gender and cell yields with healthy donors. Taken together, all samples contributed some 98 million examined sorted cells.

Findings of the study overall: Type 1 diabetes patients had TCRB CDR3s that were shorter (moderately but significantly so) in all four CD4+ subsets. Cells carrying high TCR expression could end up over-represented when cDNA is sequenced.

Sequencing was performed on naive CD4+ T cells from blood. This chain links TRBV28 with TRBJ2-1; TRBD2 aligns across 10 bases. This TCR was recovered from a man under 40 with type 1 diabetes. The CDR3 is CASRGSGGFWFF. In DNA, the CDR3 is TGTGCCAGCCGGGGTAGCGGGGGGTTTTGGTTCTTC.